Here is one TCR beta chain with its context. Per the germline V gene, CDR1 is SGDLS and CDR2 is YYNGEE. The CDR3 is made up of 17 amino acids. The V end was cut by 0 bases, the J end by 8 bases, with 23 bases between. The sample belongs to a study of technical replicates of blood from a few donors. Using immunoSEQ multiplex PCR, the repertoire was profiled, and TCRdb retains in-frame clones only, with some absent. The sample has approximately 94,000 clones, almost 97% seen once. J is TRBJ1-2 and V is TRBV9; possible D gene TRBD1, 6 bases. Source material: T cells isolated from PBMCs. The source of this sequence is a human donor in good health. The chain's CDR3 is CASSVELSGGYSGGYTF. CDR3 coding DNA: TGTGCCAGCAGCGTAGAATTGTCGGGGGGCTATTCAGGGGGCTACACCTTC.